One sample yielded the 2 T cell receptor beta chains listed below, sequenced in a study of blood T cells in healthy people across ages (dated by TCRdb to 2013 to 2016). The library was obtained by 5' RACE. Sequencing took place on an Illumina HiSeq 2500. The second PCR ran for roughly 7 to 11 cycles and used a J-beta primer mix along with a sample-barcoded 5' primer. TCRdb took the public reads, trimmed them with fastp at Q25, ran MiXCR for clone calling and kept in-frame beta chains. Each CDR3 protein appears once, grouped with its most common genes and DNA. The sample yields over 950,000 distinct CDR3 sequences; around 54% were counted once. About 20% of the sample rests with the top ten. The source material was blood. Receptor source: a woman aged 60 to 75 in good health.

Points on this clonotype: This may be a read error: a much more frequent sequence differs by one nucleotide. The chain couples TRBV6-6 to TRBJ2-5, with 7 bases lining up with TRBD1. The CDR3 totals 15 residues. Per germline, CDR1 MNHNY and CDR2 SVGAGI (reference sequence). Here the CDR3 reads CASKHRGQQGETRYF. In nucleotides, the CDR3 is TGTGCCAGCAAACACAGGGGCCAGCAAGGAGAGACCCGGTACTTC.

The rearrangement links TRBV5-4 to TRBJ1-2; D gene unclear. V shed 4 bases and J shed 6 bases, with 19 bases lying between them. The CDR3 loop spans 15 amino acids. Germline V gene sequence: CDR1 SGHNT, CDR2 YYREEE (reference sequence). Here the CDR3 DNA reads TGTGCCAGCAGCGCCTACATAAGCCGGGTGGATGGCTACACCTTC. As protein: CASSAYISRVDGYTF.